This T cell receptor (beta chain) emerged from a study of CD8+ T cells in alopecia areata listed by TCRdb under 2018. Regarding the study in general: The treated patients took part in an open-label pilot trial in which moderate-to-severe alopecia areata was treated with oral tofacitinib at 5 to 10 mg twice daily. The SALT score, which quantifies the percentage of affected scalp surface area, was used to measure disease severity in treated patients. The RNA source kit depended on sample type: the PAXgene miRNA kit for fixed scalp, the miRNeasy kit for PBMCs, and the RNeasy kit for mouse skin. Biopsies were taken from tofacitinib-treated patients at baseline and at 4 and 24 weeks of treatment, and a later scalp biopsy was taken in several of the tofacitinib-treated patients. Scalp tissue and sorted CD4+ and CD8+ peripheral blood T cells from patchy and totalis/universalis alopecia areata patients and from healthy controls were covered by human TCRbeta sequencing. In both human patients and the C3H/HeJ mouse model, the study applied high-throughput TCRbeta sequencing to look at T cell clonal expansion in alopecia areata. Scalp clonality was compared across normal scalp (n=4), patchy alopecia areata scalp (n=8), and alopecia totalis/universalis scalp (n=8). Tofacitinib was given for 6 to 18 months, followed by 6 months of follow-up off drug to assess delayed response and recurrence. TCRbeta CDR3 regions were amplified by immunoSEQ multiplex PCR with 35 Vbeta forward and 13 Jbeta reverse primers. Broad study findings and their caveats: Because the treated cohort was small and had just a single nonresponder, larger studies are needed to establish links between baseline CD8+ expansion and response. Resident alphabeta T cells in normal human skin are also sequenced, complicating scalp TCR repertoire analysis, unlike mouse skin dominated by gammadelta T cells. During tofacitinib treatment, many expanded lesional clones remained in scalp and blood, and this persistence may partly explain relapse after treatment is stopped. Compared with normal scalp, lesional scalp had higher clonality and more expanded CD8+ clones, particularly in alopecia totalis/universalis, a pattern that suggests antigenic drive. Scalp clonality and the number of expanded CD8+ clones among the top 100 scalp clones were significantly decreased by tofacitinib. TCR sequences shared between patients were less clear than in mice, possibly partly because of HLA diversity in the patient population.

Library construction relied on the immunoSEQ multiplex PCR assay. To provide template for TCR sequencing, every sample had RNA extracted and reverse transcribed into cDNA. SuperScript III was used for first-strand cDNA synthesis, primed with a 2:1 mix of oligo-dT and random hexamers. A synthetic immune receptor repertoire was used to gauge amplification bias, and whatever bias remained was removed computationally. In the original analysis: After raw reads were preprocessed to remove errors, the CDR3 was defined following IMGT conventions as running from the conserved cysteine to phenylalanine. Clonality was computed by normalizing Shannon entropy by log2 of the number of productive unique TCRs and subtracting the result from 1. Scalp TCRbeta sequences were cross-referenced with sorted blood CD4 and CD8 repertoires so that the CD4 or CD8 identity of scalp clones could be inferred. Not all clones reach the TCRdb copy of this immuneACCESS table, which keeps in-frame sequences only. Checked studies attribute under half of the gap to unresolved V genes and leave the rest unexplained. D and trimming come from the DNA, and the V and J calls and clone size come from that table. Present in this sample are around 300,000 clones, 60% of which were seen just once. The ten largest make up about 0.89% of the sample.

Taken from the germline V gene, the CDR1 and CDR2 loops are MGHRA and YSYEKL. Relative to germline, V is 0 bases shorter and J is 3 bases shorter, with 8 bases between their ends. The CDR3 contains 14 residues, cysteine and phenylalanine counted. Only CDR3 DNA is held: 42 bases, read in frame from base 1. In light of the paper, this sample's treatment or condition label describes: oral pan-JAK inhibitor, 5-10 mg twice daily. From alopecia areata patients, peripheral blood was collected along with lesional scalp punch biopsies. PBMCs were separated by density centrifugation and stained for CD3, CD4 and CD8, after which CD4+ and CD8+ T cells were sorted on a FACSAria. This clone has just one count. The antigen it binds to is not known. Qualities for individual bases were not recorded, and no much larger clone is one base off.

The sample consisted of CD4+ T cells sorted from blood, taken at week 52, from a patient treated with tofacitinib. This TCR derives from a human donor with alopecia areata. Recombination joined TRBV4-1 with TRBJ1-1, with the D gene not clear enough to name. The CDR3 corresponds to CASSQDPLYTEAFF. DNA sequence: TGCGCCAGCAGCCAAGATCCCCTTTACACTGAAGCTTTCTTT.